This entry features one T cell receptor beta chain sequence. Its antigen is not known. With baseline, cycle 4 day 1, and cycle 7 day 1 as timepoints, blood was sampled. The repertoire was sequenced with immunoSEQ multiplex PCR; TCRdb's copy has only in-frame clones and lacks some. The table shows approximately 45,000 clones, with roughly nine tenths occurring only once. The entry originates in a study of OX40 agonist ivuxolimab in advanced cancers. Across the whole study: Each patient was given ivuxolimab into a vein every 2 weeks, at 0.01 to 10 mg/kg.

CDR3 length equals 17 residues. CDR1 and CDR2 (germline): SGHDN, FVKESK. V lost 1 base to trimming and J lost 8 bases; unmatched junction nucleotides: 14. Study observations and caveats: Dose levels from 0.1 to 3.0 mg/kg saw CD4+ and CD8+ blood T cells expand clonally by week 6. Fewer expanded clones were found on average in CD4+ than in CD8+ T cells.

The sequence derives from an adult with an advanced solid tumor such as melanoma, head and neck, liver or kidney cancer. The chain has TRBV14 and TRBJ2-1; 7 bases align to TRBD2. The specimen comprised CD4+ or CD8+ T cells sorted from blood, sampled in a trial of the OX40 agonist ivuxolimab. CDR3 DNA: TGTGCCAGCAGCCAAGCTGGCGGGAGAATGGCAGTGGATGAGCAGTTCTTC. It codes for CASSQAGGRMAVDEQFF.